This passage covers 12 T cell receptor beta chains from one sample sequenced in a study of T cells after yellow fever vaccination. Via MiXCR, TCRdb re-called the 5' RACE reads, giving one row per CDR3 protein. Seen here are under 350,000 distinct CDR3 sequences, 4.1% observed once, and the top ten hold around 24%. This specimen consisted of PBMCs, obtained 5 days after the yellow fever booster vaccination. The receptors were sampled from a man aged 18 to 30 who received the YFV17D yellow fever vaccine.

The chain carries TRBV5-4 and TRBJ2-2; 7 nucleotides align to TRBD1. The CDR3 covers 16 residues. Germline lookup yields CDR1 SGHNT and CDR2 YYREEE (reference sequence). V shed 5 bases and J 0 bases; nucleotides not matched to a gene: 7. CDR3 sequence reads: CASRIGQASNTGELFF. CDR3 bases: TGTGCCAGCAGAATCGGACAGGCCTCGAACACCGGGGAGCTGTTTTTT.

This clonotype turned up a few times. The rearrangement uses TRBV7-8 and TRBJ2-1, with unresolved D. Germline assignment: CDR1 SGHVS and CDR2 FQNEAQ. The germline V and J ends were trimmed by 3 bases and 4 bases, with 7 bases remaining between them. The CDR3 extends over 13 amino acids. The CDR3 DNA is TGTGCCAGCAGCTTTCCCAATTACAATGAGCAGTTCTTC. Amino acids: CASSFPNYNEQFF.

The rearrangement uses TRBV6-2 or TRBV6-3 and TRBJ1-1; 9 bases map to TRBD1. V was clipped by 5 bases and J by 1 base; unmatched bases: 11. The CDR3 covers 17 residues. CDR1 MNHEY and CDR2 SVGEGT come from the germline V gene. The CDR3: CASSSGGQGTANTEAFF. CDR3 in DNA: TGTGCCAGCAGTAGTGGGGGACAGGGAACCGCGAACACTGAAGCTTTCTTT.

The chain carries TRBV9 and TRBJ2-7, with D unclear. The CDR3 is 15 amino acids. Germline V gene data show CDR1 as SGDLS and CDR2 as YYNGEE. The V gene lost 0 bases and the J gene lost 5 bases, with 15 bases spanning the gap. The CDR3 loop is CASSVEGRSSHEQYF. The DNA for the CDR3 is TGTGCCAGCAGCGTAGAGGGCAGGAGTAGCCACGAGCAGTACTTC.

A few counts support this clonotype. V is TRBV4-2 and J is TRBJ2-6, with D possibly matching TRBD2 (6 bases). Trimming left V 2 bases short and J 4 bases short, with 18 bases between. CDR1 LGHNA and CDR2 YNFKEQ come from the germline V gene. The CDR3 has 18 residues. The CDR3 reads CASSQSHGTLGGANVLTF. The CDR3 region has the DNA TGTGCCAGCAGCCAATCCCACGGGACTTTAGGAGGGGCCAACGTCCTGACTTTC.

This clonotype showed up many times. The chain uses TRBV12-3 or TRBV12-4 and TRBJ2-5, with TRBD2 matching 9 bases. This CDR3 has 14 amino acids. Losses at the gene ends were 6 bases for V and 2 bases for J; bases not matched to a gene: 4. CDR3 region: CASRASGAQETQYF. CDR3 in DNA: TGTGCCAGCAGGGCTAGCGGGGCTCAAGAGACCCAGTACTTC.

This clonotype was seen many times. The chain has TRBV5-1 and TRBJ2-1; 8 bases map to TRBD1. The CDR3 is made up of 15 amino acids. Trimming removed 2 bases from V and 5 bases from J; junction bases left unmatched: 6. The germline gives CDR1 SGHRS, CDR2 YFSETQ. The CDR3 reads CASSFPQGANNEQFF. The CDR3, as DNA: TGCGCCAGCAGCTTCCCGCAGGGGGCGAACAATGAGCAGTTCTTC. Complete variable domain (other parts from reference TRBV5-1 and TRBJ2-1): KAGVTQTPRYLIKTRGQQVTLSCSPISGHRSVSWYQQTPGQGLQFLFEYFSETQRNKGNFPGRFSGRQFSNSRSEMNVSTLELGDSALYLCASSFPQGANNEQFFGPGTRLTVL.

The J gene is TRBJ2-7, the V gene TRBV10-2; a weak D match, TRBD1 (5 bases). V was clipped by 2 bases and J by 6 bases, with 17 bases between them. CDR1 is WSHSY, CDR2 SAAADI, per germline. CDR3 length equals 15 residues. CDR3 residues: CASSEPTGAIGEQYF. The CDR3 bases are TGCGCCAGCAGTGAGCCGACTGGGGCAATCGGCGAGCAGTACTTC.

This clonotype came up a few times. The chain couples TRBV4-2 to TRBJ1-5; D remains ambiguous. The germline V and J ends were trimmed by 0 bases and 0 bases, with 12 bases remaining between them. This CDR3 contains 17 residues. Germline-derived CDR1 and CDR2 are LGHNA and YNFKEQ. The CDR3 loop is CASSQDPAADSNQPQHF. Here the CDR3 DNA reads TGTGCCAGCAGCCAAGATCCGGCAGCTGATAGCAATCAGCCCCAGCATTTT.

The chain is built from TRBV20-1 and TRBJ2-5, with 14 bases that match TRBD2. Germline lookup yields CDR1 DFQATT and CDR2 SNEGSKA (reference sequence). The CDR3 runs to 17 residues. With 5 bases clipped from V and 4 bases from J, the junction kept 12 bases outside the gene matches. As DNA, the CDR3 is TGCAGTGCTTGCATGACTAGCGGGGGGGCTCCGGGAGAGACCCAGTACTTC. Residues: CSACMTSGGAPGETQYF.

This clonotype appeared many times. V usage is TRBV10-3 and J usage is TRBJ2-7; 9 nucleotides line up with TRBD1. This CDR3 has 13 residues. The V gene's germline CDR1 is ENHRY and CDR2 SYGVKD. V lost 7 bases and J lost 3; bases outside the gene matches: 4. As DNA, the CDR3 is TGTGCCATCATCGAGGGACAGGGCTACGAGCAGTACTTC. This sequence encodes CAIIEGQGYEQYF.

In its sample, this clonotype was seen many times. This rearrangement joins TRBV6-5 to TRBJ1-1; 8 nucleotides agree with TRBD1. With 2 bases clipped from V and 4 bases from J, the junction kept 3 bases outside the gene matches. Germline-derived CDR1 and CDR2 are MNHEY and SVGAGI. The CDR3 sequence is 14 residues long. The chain's CDR3 is CASSYTTGGTEAFF. Written as DNA, the CDR3 is TGTGCCAGCAGTTACACCACAGGGGGCACTGAAGCTTTCTTT.